Below are 25 T cell receptor beta chains sequenced from a single sample in a study. TCRdb passed the 5' RACE reads through MiXCR, listing each CDR3 protein once. The table shows about 47,000 distinct CDR3 sequences, with around 26% occurring only once. Sequencing was performed on naive CD4+ T cells sorted from blood. Specified subset: naive CD4+ T cells, CD4+CD45RA+CD25-. The receptors stem from a female donor with breast cancer.

The chain couples TRBV12-3 or TRBV12-4 to TRBJ1-1; no firm D call. The CDR3 length is 13 residues. V lost 6 bases and J lost 3, with 11 bases in between. Here the CDR3 reads CASRTEGYTEAFF. The CDR3 nucleotides are TGTGCCAGCAGAACAGAGGGTTACACTGAAGCTTTCTTT.

The table lists this clonotype with a few counts. The chain combines TRBV11-2 with TRBJ1-4; D call uncertain. The CDR3 totals 17 residues. The V gene's germline CDR1 is SGHAT and CDR2 FQNNGV. V was clipped by 0 bases and J by 6 bases, with 17 bases between them. The CDR3 nucleotides read TGTGCCAGCAGCTTAGAGATTGAAGTAGGGTCGGATGAAAAACTGTTTTTT. This translates into CASSLEIEVGSDEKLFF. Filled out from reference TRBV11-2 and TRBJ1-4, the complete variable domain reads EAGVAQSPRYKIIEKRQSVAFWCNPISGHATLYWYQQILGQGPKLLIQFQNNGVVDDSQLPKDRFSAERLKGVDSTLKIQPAKLEDSAVYLCASSLEIEVGSDEKLFFGSGTQLSVL.

This clonotype was found many times. The gene calls are TRBV7-9 and TRBJ2-5; either TRBD1 or TRBD2 may supply D (5 bases each). The V end was cut by 4 bases, the J end by 4 bases, with 7 bases between. The CDR3 has 12 residues. Germline V gene lookup returns CDR1 SEHNR and CDR2 FQNEAQ (reference sequence). The CDR3 is CASSWDRETQYF. In DNA form, the CDR3 reads TGTGCCAGCAGCTGGGACCGAGAGACCCAGTACTTC. Full variable domain (rest looked up from reference TRBV7-9 and TRBJ2-5): DTGVSQNPRHKITKRGQNVTFRCDPISEHNRLYWYRQTLGQGPEFLTYFQNEAQLEKSRLLSDRFSAERPKGSFSTLEIQRTEQGDSAMYLCASSWDRETQYFGPGTRLLVL.

This clonotype has a handful of counts. In nucleotides, the CDR3 is TGTGCCAGCAGCCTAAATACACTTCAGGGTGGGGAGACCCAGTACTTC. Protein sequence: CASSLNTLQGGETQYF. The genes are TRBV5-6 and TRBJ2-5; D possibly corresponds to TRBD1 (5 bases). This CDR3 is built from 16 residues. The V end lost 4 bases, the J end lost 5 bases, and 21 bases lay between the germline ends. The germline gives CDR1 SGHDT, CDR2 YYEEEE.

There are a few counts of this clonotype. The V gene is TRBV12-3 or TRBV12-4, the J gene TRBJ1-2; D remains unclear. V lost 6 bases to trimming and J lost 8 bases, with 13 bases between them. The CDR3 contains 12 residues. CDR3 amino acids: CASRIKYSGYTF. The CDR3, as DNA: TGTGCCAGCAGAATTAAGTATTCCGGCTACACCTTC.

The chain is built from TRBV20-1 and TRBJ2-7; 7 nucleotides line up with TRBD2. This CDR3 is 13 amino acids long. Germline CDR1 is DFQATT and CDR2 is SNEGSKA (reference sequence). Trimming cost V 3 bases and J 4 bases; bases outside gene matches: 6. CDR3 nucleotide sequence: TGCAGTGCTAGCCGGGGGGAGTGGTACGAGCAGTACTTC. Amino acid sequence: CSASRGEWYEQYF.

This clonotype was counted only a few times. This chain joins TRBV6-5 and TRBJ1-2; D remains ambiguous. The CDR3 runs 15 residues. With 6 bases removed from V and 6 bases from J, the gap between germline ends came to 20 bases. Germline lookup yields CDR1 MNHEY and CDR2 SVGAGI. In nucleotides, the CDR3 is TGTGCCAGCAGGCCAGATATATGGCGGCGGGATGGCTACACCTTC. This encodes CASRPDIWRRDGYTF.

This clonotype was seen a handful of times. The chain carries TRBV6-5 and TRBJ2-7; TRBD1 agrees at 9 bases. J lost 6 bases, V lost 7 bases, and 13 bases had no gene match. The germline CDR1 and CDR2 sequences are MNHEY and SVGAGI. The CDR3 is 15 residues long. The chain's CDR3 is CASTATGTGHFEQYF. The CDR3 DNA follows: TGTGCCAGCACCGCGACCGGGACAGGGCACTTCGAGCAGTACTTC.

This chain connects TRBV3-1 to TRBJ2-3; D possibly corresponds to TRBD2 (6 bases). The CDR3 has 15 residues. Germline CDR1 reads LGHDT; CDR2 reads YNNKEL (reference sequence). Trimming pared 4 bases from V and 2 bases from J, leaving 13 bases between. The CDR3 region is CASSLDAGYTDTQYF. For the CDR3, the DNA is TGTGCCAGCAGCCTGGACGCGGGGTACACAGATACGCAGTATTTT.

Note on this clonotype: This may arise from a read error, as a much more abundant clone is one base away. The chain uses TRBV20-1 and TRBJ2-1; D is perhaps TRBD2 (5 bases). The germline CDR1 and CDR2 sequences are DFQATT and SNEGSKA (reference sequence). This CDR3 region has 15 residues. This CDR3 reads CSTRDPSARWGEQFF. CDR3 in DNA: TGCAGTACTAGAGATCCCTCGGCTAGATGGGGTGAGCAGTTCTTC.

The chain employs TRBV3-1 and TRBJ2-1; no firm D call. Between the trimmed V and J ends, which lost 3 bases and 6 bases, there was a span of 15 bases. CDR3 length equals 15 residues. The germline V gene encodes CDR1 LGHDT and CDR2 YNNKEL (reference sequence). CDR3 DNA sequence: TGTGCCAGCAGCCAGGGTGGTCGTGGGGTCAATGAGCAGTTCTTC. Its protein is CASSQGGRGVNEQFF.

This clonotype has only a few counts. The chain is built from TRBV5-5 and TRBJ1-2; D is uncertain. The CDR3 covers 13 residues. Per germline, CDR1 SGHKS and CDR2 YYEKEE (reference sequence). V was clipped by 0 bases and J by 8 bases, with 11 bases between them. Here the CDR3 reads CASSLALFEGYTF. CDR3 DNA: TGTGCCAGCAGCTTGGCTCTATTTGAAGGCTACACCTTC.

The rearrangement joins TRBV6-2 or TRBV6-3 to TRBJ1-1; TRBD1 agrees at 10 bases. Germline assignment: CDR1 MNHEY and CDR2 SVGEGT. The junction had 2 bases not matched to a gene; V was cut back by 0 bases and J by 10 bases. The CDR3 runs to 13 residues. The chain's CDR3 is CASSYSRQGAAFF. The CDR3 nucleotides are TGTGCCAGCAGTTACTCGAGACAGGGGGCAGCTTTCTTT.

In its sample, this clonotype was seen many times. The gene calls are TRBV5-6 and TRBJ1-5; D is ambiguous. The CDR3 is 13 residues long. In germline, CDR1 is SGHDT, CDR2 YYEEEE. V lost 0 bases to trimming and J lost 5 bases, with 6 bases between them. This chain's CDR3 is CASSLEPDQPQHF. Here the CDR3 DNA reads TGTGCCAGCAGCTTGGAGCCAGATCAGCCCCAGCATTTT.

The rearrangement uses TRBV5-1 and TRBJ1-1; no clear D gene. CDR1 and CDR2 from the germline V gene are SGHRS and YFSETQ. V was trimmed by 5 bases and J by 11 bases, leaving 16 bases between them. The CDR3 totals 12 residues. CDR3 sequence: CASSPGSLGAFF. In DNA form, the CDR3 reads TGCGCCAGCAGTCCTGGGTCCCTGGGGGCTTTCTTT.

The chain carries TRBV4-1 and TRBJ2-2; tentative D call: TRBD1 (5 bases). The CDR3 extends over 14 amino acids. Germline V lookup: CDR1 MGHRA, CDR2 YSYEKL. V was cut by 0 bases and J by 5 bases, with 7 bases left in between. The chain's CDR3 is CASSQDQGTGELFF. DNA of the CDR3: TGCGCCAGCAGCCAAGATCAGGGTACCGGGGAGCTGTTTTTT.

This sequence joins TRBV24-1 and TRBJ2-1; D possibly corresponds to TRBD1 (6 bases). Trimming stripped 5 bases from V and 5 bases from J, with 12 bases between. Germline CDR1 KGHDR, CDR2 SFDVKD. The CDR3 spans 14 residues. In nucleotides, the CDR3 is TGTGCCACCAGTGCAGGGGAAGCTCACAATGAGCAGTTCTTC. Its translation: CATSAGEAHNEQFF.

The J gene is TRBJ1-2, the V gene TRBV9, with 8 bases fitting TRBD1. After removal of 3 bases from V and 6 bases from J, the junction contained 7 bases not matched to a gene. CDR3 length: 14 amino acids. Germline-derived CDR1 and CDR2 are SGDLS and YYNGEE. The DNA of the CDR3 is TGTGCCAGCAGCGCGAGACCAGGGGGCGATGGCTACACCTTC. This encodes CASSARPGGDGYTF.

This clonotype was detected a few times. The CDR3 spells CASSRLRGQNSPLHF. In DNA form, the CDR3 reads TGCGCCAGCAGCCGATTACGGGGCCAAAATTCACCCCTCCACTTT. The rearrangement joins TRBV4-1 to TRBJ1-6, with D possibly TRBD1 on 5 matching bases. Trimming removed 4 bases at V and 7 bases at J, with 14 bases between. The CDR3 spans 15 residues. Germline assignment: CDR1 MGHRA and CDR2 YSYEKL.

The rearrangement uses TRBV20-1 and TRBJ1-1, with D perhaps TRBD1 (6 bases). V lost 7 bases, J lost 3 bases, and 12 bases lay in between. The CDR3 is 12 residues long. Germline CDR1 is DFQATT and CDR2 is SNEGSKA (reference sequence). CDR3 protein: CSVWGRDTEAFF. The CDR3 DNA reads TGCAGTGTTTGGGGGCGCGACACTGAAGCTTTCTTT.

The sample holds a few counts of this clonotype. The rearrangement joins TRBV5-5 to TRBJ2-3, with D uncertain. Trimming stripped 2 bases from V and 2 bases from J, with 9 bases between. This CDR3 spans 14 amino acids. In germline, CDR1 is SGHKS, CDR2 YYEKEE (reference sequence). CDR3 amino acids: CASSLIRTTDTQYF. The CDR3 coding sequence is TGTGCCAGCAGCTTAATACGAACCACAGATACGCAGTATTTT.

This clonotype was detected a few times. The genes are TRBV7-8 and TRBJ2-7; D perhaps matches TRBD2 (6 bases). The CDR3 has 14 residues. V lost 2 bases and J 2 bases, leaving 10 bases between the germline ends. Germline CDR1 is SGHVS and CDR2 is FQNEAQ. This CDR3 is CASSLRAGPYEQYF. CDR3 bases: TGTGCCAGCAGCTTAAGGGCGGGACCCTACGAGCAGTACTTC.

This clonotype is medium-sized (0.01 to 0.1%) by share. This chain connects TRBV24-1 to TRBJ2-1, with TRBD2 matching 7 bases. Germline-derived CDR1 and CDR2 are KGHDR and SFDVKD. Trimming at V came to 5 bases and at J to 1 base, leaving 4 bases not matched to a gene. The CDR3 covers 15 residues. DNA of the CDR3: TGTGCCACCAGTGCCCTAGCGGAATCCTACAATGAGCAGTTCTTC. This translates into CATSALAESYNEQFF.

This clonotype was observed a few times. V usage is TRBV7-9 and J usage is TRBJ2-6, with 8 bases aligning to TRBD1. This CDR3 has 15 amino acids. After removal of 8 bases from V and 0 bases from J, the junction contained 3 bases not matched to a gene. The germline CDR1 and CDR2 sequences are SEHNR and FQNEAQ (reference sequence). The CDR3 coding sequence is TGTGCCAGCGGCAGGGGGCTCTCTGGGGCCAACGTCCTGACTTTC. Protein product: CASGRGLSGANVLTF.

This clonotype has at least ten counts. The chain uses TRBV5-6 and TRBJ2-5; 7 bases are a match to TRBD1. CDR1 SGHDT and CDR2 YYEEEE come from the germline V gene. The junction had 2 bases not matched to a gene; V was cut back by 4 bases and J by 2 bases. CDR3 length: 13 residues. The CDR3 DNA sequence: TGTGCCAGCAGCACGGGACAGCAAGAGACCCAGTACTTC. It yields the protein CASSTGQQETQYF. The full variable domain, completed using reference TRBV5-6 and TRBJ2-5, is DAGVTQSPTHLIKTRGQQVTLRCSPKSGHDTVSWYQQALGQGPQFIFQYYEEEERQRGNFPDRFSGHQFPNYSSELNVNALLLGDSALYLCASSTGQQETQYFGPGTRLLVL.